This T cell receptor (beta chain) emerged from a study of cytomegalovirus exposure and HLA in healthy donors. About the research overall: Sequencing of roughly 180 million T cells in an earlier analysis found 95 million to 120 million unique TCR beta sequences.

A multiplex PCR was run with 60 Vbeta primers and 13 Jbeta primers. TCRdb keeps only in-frame clones here, not all; method: immunoSEQ multiplex PCR. This sample has 220,000 or so clones, with 70% to 85% found just once. Between the trimmed V and J ends, which lost 0 bases and 0 bases, there was a span of 18 bases. Looked up from germline, CDR1 is SGHTA and CDR2 is FQGNSA. This CDR3 is 19 amino acids long. This receptor was identified in a man in his fifties or sixties in good health and CMV-seronegative. Material: PBMCs. The gene calls are TRBV7-2 and TRBJ2-1; the D gene is possibly TRBD2 (5 bases). This chain's CDR3 is CASSLAFSFPGGSYNEQFF. The DNA for the CDR3 is TGTGCCAGCAGCTTAGCGTTCTCTTTTCCCGGAGGCTCCTACAATGAGCAGTTCTTC.